The rows below give T cell receptor beta chains drawn from one sample of a study of cytomegalovirus exposure and HLA in healthy donors. The method was immunoSEQ multiplex PCR; TCRdb's version includes in-frame clones alone and lacks a portion of them. This sample's table has about 140,000 clones. Sequenced input: PBMCs. All receptors come from a male donor in good health and CMV-seronegative. Both conserved end residues are part of each CDR3. Each record gives: D gene, J gene, V gene, CDR3 protein, CDR3 DNA. A D gene is named only where the DNA matches it firmly.

>NA|TRBJ1-1|TRBV5-1
CASSLGAGTEAFF
TGCGCCAGCAGCTTGGGAGCAGGAACTGAAGCTTTCTTT
>NA|TRBJ2-2|TRBV5-1
CASSLRASANTGELFF
TGCGCCAGCAGCTTGAGAGCTTCTGCGAACACCGGGGAGCTGTTTTTT
>NA|TRBJ2-3|TRBV7-6
CASSLGERDTQYF
TGTGCCAGCAGCTTAGGGGAGAGAGATACGCAGTATTTT
>NA|TRBJ2-5|TRBV7-6
CASSPGGRETQYF
TGTGCCAGCAGCCCCGGAGGAAGAGAGACCCAGTACTTC
>TRBD1|TRBJ1-1|TRBV7-2
CASSRGQPNTEAFF
TGTGCCAGCAGCCGGGGACAGCCGAACACTGAAGCTTTCTTT
>TRBD1|TRBJ2-2|TRBV6-1
CASSGTGTANTGELFF
TGTGCCAGCAGTGGAACCGGGACAGCGAACACCGGGGAGCTGTTTTTT
>NA|TRBJ2-3|TRBV10-2
CASTEGTTDTQYF
TGCGCCAGCACCGAGGGAACCACAGATACGCAGTATTTT
>NA|TRBJ1-1|TRBV6-4
CASSDSPHSF
TGTGCCAGCAGTGACTCCCCCCATAGTTTT
>TRBD1|TRBJ1-2|TRBV6-6
CASSANRGGNYGYTF
TGTGCCAGCAGCGCCAACAGGGGTGGTAACTATGGCTACACCTTC
>NA|TRBJ2-1|TRBV29-1
CSVSGGGSYNEQFF
TGCAGCGTTTCAGGGGGAGGCTCCTACAATGAGCAGTTCTTC
>NA|TRBJ2-1|TRBV19
CASSRREGYNEQFF
TGTGCCAGTAGTAGGCGGGAAGGCTACAATGAGCAGTTCTTC
>NA|TRBJ1-2|TRBV5-1
CASGQGNYGYTF
TGCGCCAGCGGTCAGGGAAACTATGGCTACACCTTC
>NA|TRBJ1-1|TRBV5-1
CASSHGGNTEAFF
TGCGCCAGCAGCCACGGGGGTAACACTGAAGCTTTCTTT
>NA|TRBJ2-7|TRBV19
CASSSSLYEQYF
TGTGCCAGTAGTTCCTCTTTATACGAGCAGTACTTC
>NA|TRBJ1-6|TRBV19
CASSIDYRDSPLHF
TGTGCCAGTAGTATAGATTATCGGGATTCACCCCTCCACTTT
>NA|TRBJ1-1|TRBV19
CASSMGLVAFF
TGTGCCAGTAGCATGGGACTGGTAGCTTTCTTT
>TRBD2|TRBJ2-3|TRBV4-2
CASSQFSRTSRVSDTQYF
TGTGCCAGCAGCCAATTCTCTCGGACTAGTCGTGTTTCAGATACGCAGTATTTT
>TRBD2|TRBJ2-6|TRBV19
CASSIDRGGLSSGANVLTF
TGTGCCAGTAGTATAGATCGGGGGGGCTTGTCGTCTGGGGCCAACGTCCTGACTTTC
>TRBD1|TRBJ1-1|TRBV6-5
CASRLGQGATEAFF
TGTGCCAGCAGATTAGGACAGGGGGCGACTGAAGCTTTCTTT
>TRBD1|TRBJ1-2|TRBV7-2
CASGPQGARGYTF
TGTGCCAGCGGACCACAGGGGGCGAGAGGCTACACCTTC
>NA|TRBJ2-7|TRBV6-1
CASSRQLSSYEQYF
TGTGCCAGCAGTAGACAGCTGAGCTCCTACGAGCAGTACTTC
>NA|TRBJ1-1|TRBV15
CATSTGHMNTEAFF
TGTGCCACCAGCACCGGACATATGAACACTGAAGCTTTCTTT